The 15 T cell receptor beta chains below come from one sample, sequenced in a study of Graves' ophthalmopathy and Graves' hyperthyroidism. TCR beta CDR3 amplification used RNA transcripts. RT-PCR with HTBI primers came first, then second-round multiplex PCR. TCRdb passed the multiplex PCR reads through MiXCR, listing each CDR3 protein once. The table lists about 740,000 distinct CDR3 sequences, 40% of them singletons. Input material: peripheral blood. The receptors here all came from an adult man with Graves' ophthalmopathy.

V and J are TRBV5-5 and TRBJ1-4; D remains unclear. The CDR3 spans 15 residues. V dropped 0 bases and J dropped 0 bases, with 6 bases sitting between them. Germline V lookup: CDR1 SGHKS, CDR2 YYEKEE (reference sequence). The CDR3 here is CASSLGGSTNEKLFF. CDR3 in DNA: TGTGCCAGCAGCTTGGGGGGATCAACTAATGAAAAACTGTTTTTT.

V and J are TRBV11-2 and TRBJ2-5; D call uncertain. Germline V gene data show CDR1 as SGHAT and CDR2 as FQNNGV. The CDR3 has 14 residues. Trimming took 4 bases from V and 0 from J, leaving 9 bases between them. The CDR3 loop reads CASSSQPYQETQYF. In DNA, the CDR3 is TGTGCCAGCAGCTCACAGCCGTACCAAGAGACCCAGTACTTC. The full variable domain, completed using reference TRBV11-2 and TRBJ2-5, is EAGVAQSPRYKIIEKRQSVAFWCNPISGHATLYWYQQILGQGPKLLIQFQNNGVVDDSQLPKDRFSAERLKGVDSTLKIQPAKLEDSAVYLCASSSQPYQETQYFGPGTRLLVL.

The V and J genes are TRBV14 and TRBJ1-6; D call uncertain. Germline CDR1 reads SGHDN; CDR2 reads FVKESK. This CDR3 is built from 16 residues. V was pared by 4 bases and J by 0 bases, with 10 bases between. For the CDR3, the DNA is TGTGCCAGCAGCCCGGGAGGGAGCTCCTATAATTCACCCCTCCACTTT. Translated: CASSPGGSSYNSPLHF.

This clonotype was recorded many times. This chain links TRBV13 with TRBJ2-6; D uncertain. From germline, CDR1 is PRHDT and CDR2 FYEKMQ (reference sequence). V was trimmed by 6 bases and J by 2 bases, leaving 11 bases between them. The CDR3 length is 15 residues. The CDR3 sequence is CASRRALTGANVLTF. In DNA form, the CDR3 reads TGTGCCAGCAGACGTGCTCTAACTGGGGCCAACGTCCTGACTTTC.

The rearrangement links TRBV10-3 to TRBJ1-4; 9 bases map to TRBD1. V dropped 10 bases and J dropped 10; count of bases not matched to a gene: 10. Germline assignment: CDR1 ENHRY and CDR2 SYGVKD. The CDR3 is 13 residues long. The CDR3 DNA follows: TGTGCCAGCAGGAGGGACAGGGTCGGAAAACTGTTTTTT. It specifies CASRRDRVGKLFF.

V is TRBV24-1 and J is TRBJ1-5, with 7 bases identical to TRBD1. CDR1 and CDR2 from the germline V gene are KGHDR and SFDVKD. The CDR3 contains 13 residues. V dropped 11 bases and J dropped 2; count of bases not matched to a gene: 5. The CDR3 DNA reads as TGTGCCAGCCTCGGACAGGGCAATCAGCCCCAGCATTTT. Its translation is CASLGQGNQPQHF.

Ten or more counts support this clonotype. The chain couples TRBV9 to TRBJ1-5; D gene unclear. The CDR3 has 14 residues. CDR1 and CDR2 (germline): SGDLS, YYNGEE. V lost 0 bases to trimming and J lost 3 bases, with 7 bases between them. The CDR3 loop is CASSVEGANQPQHF. The CDR3 DNA reads TGTGCCAGCAGCGTAGAGGGTGCCAATCAGCCCCAGCATTTT. The whole variable domain, remainder taken from reference TRBV9 and TRBJ1-5, is DSGVTQTPKHLITATGQRVTLRCSPRSGDLSVYWYQQSLDQGLQFLIQYYNGEERAKGNILERFSAQQFPDLHSELNLSSLELGDSALYFCASSVEGANQPQHFGDGTRLSIL.

A remark on this clonotype: A much larger clone sits a single nucleotide away, making a read error possible. The rearrangement links TRBV7-9 to TRBJ1-1; D not resolved. The CDR3 covers 12 residues. Per germline, CDR1 SEHNR and CDR2 FQNEAQ (reference sequence). V gave up 3 bases and J gave up 3 bases, with 5 bases separating them. The CDR3 nucleotides are TGTGCCAGCAGCTTTACTGACACTGAAGCTTTCTTT. Residues: CASSFTDTEAFF.

Details on this clonotype: An end of the junction does not agree with germline; a read error may underlie this. V usage is TRBV7-9 and J usage is TRBJ2-2; a possible D gene is TRBD2 (5 bases). Germline V gives CDR1 SEHNR, CDR2 FQNEAQ (reference sequence). The length of the CDR3 is 15 residues. The DNA of the CDR3 is TGTGCCAGTAGCAAGGACGGGCCGAACACCGGGGAGCTGGTTTTT. Translation: CASSKDGPNTGELVF.

This clonotype was counted at least ten times. The chain couples TRBV2 to TRBJ2-5, with D unresolved. The CDR3 extends over 13 amino acids. With 4 bases removed from V and 3 bases from J, the gap between germline ends came to 9 bases. The V gene's germline CDR1 is SNHLY and CDR2 FYNNEI. This chain's CDR3 is CASSVLSKETQYF. The CDR3 DNA reads TGTGCCAGCAGTGTCCTCTCGAAAGAGACCCAGTACTTC. Complete variable domain (other parts from reference TRBV2 and TRBJ2-5): EPEVTQTPSHQVTQMGQEVILRCVPISNHLYFYWYRQILGQKVEFLVSFYNNEISEKSEIFDDQFSVERPDGSNFTLKIRSTKLEDSAMYFCASSVLSKETQYFGPGTRLLVL.

The gene calls are TRBV10-3 and TRBJ2-7; 9 bases align to TRBD1. Germline CDR1 ENHRY, CDR2 SYGVKD. The CDR3 loop spans 13 amino acids. Trimming took 10 bases from V and 1 from J; bases not matched to a gene: 5. The CDR3 nucleotides read TGTGCCAATCTACAGGGGGCATCCTACGAGCAGTACTTC. It encodes CANLQGASYEQYF.

The chain recombines TRBV15 with TRBJ1-2; a weak D match, TRBD1 (6 bases). This CDR3 spans 15 amino acids. The germline CDR1 and CDR2 sequences are LNHNV and YYDKDF (reference sequence). V lost 0 bases and J 3 bases, leaving 11 bases between the germline ends. For the CDR3, the DNA is TGTGCCACCAGCAGAGATCGGAGGGGGGACTATGGCTACACCTTC. It is translated as CATSRDRRGDYGYTF.

With respect to this clonotype: As the CDR3 is not closed by the conserved phenylalanine or tryptophan, this likely results from a read error. The chain carries TRBV6-5 and TRBJ1-1; 7 positions match TRBD1. The germline gives CDR1 MNHEY, CDR2 SVGAGI. The J segment lost 11 bases and the V segment lost 4 bases, leaving 4 bases of the junction unmatched. This CDR3 is 11 amino acids long. The CDR3 reads CASSLQGRAFL. In nucleotides, the CDR3 is TGTGCCAGCAGTTTACAGGGGAGGGCTTTCCTT.

This clonotype was picked up a small number of times. The chain employs TRBV19 and TRBJ2-5, with 11 bases aligning to TRBD2. Germline trimming cut 2 bases from V and 4 bases from J; bases unmatched to any gene: 6. CDR1 LNHDA and CDR2 SQIVND come from the germline V gene (reference sequence). This CDR3 spans 16 amino acids. The CDR3 reads CASSIHSGGAIETQYF. Written as DNA, the CDR3 is TGTGCCAGTAGTATACATAGCGGGGGGGCCATAGAGACCCAGTACTTC.

This clonotype turned up a few times. This chain connects TRBV20-1 to TRBJ2-7; possibly TRBD1 for D (6 bases). The germline CDR1 and CDR2 sequences are DFQATT and SNEGSKA (reference sequence). This CDR3 is built from 12 residues. V was shortened by 4 bases and J by 5 bases, with 12 bases between the two germline ends. CDR3 loop: CSATNNRDEQYF. CDR3 bases: TGCAGTGCTACGAATAACAGGGACGAGCAGTACTTC.